The subject of this entry is one T cell receptor beta chain. The antigen remains unidentified. This sample stems from a study of cytomegalovirus exposure and HLA in healthy donors. PCR involved 60 Vbeta and 13 Jbeta primers. Authors' methods: In a later analysis, the count reached some 88 million unique TCR beta chains, with about 12 million shared. The method was immunoSEQ multiplex PCR; TCRdb's version includes in-frame clones alone and lacks a portion of them. D and trimming come from the DNA, and the V and J calls and clone size come from that table. Found here are 150,000 or so clones, 82% of them singletons; the top ten hold 1.4%. The study's findings and limits: A few CMV-associated chains proved CMV antigen-specific in vitro. With high specificity and sensitivity, the classifier reportedly diagnosed cytomegalovirus status. In an earlier analysis, in approximately 570 donors, most V segments appeared productive either ~87% or ~30% of the time.

The receptor's source is a man aged 25-45 years in good health and CMV-seropositive. The sequenced sample was PBMCs.

DNA for the CDR3: TGTGCCAGCAGCCTACTGGGGGGGGCAGGCCCCTACGAGCAGTACTTC. Encoded protein: CASSLLGGAGPYEQYF. The genes are TRBV28 and TRBJ2-7, with D possibly TRBD2 on 7 matching bases. From germline, CDR1 is MDHEN and CDR2 SYDVKM. Trimming left V 6 bases short and J 2 bases short, with 20 bases between. This CDR3 has 16 amino acids. The full variable domain, completed using reference TRBV28 and TRBJ2-7, is DVKVTQSSRYLVKRTGEKVFLECVQDMDHENMFWYRQDPGLGLRLIYFSYDVKMKEKGDIPEGYSVSREKKERFSLILESASTNQTSMYLCASSLLGGAGPYEQYFGPGTRLTVT.